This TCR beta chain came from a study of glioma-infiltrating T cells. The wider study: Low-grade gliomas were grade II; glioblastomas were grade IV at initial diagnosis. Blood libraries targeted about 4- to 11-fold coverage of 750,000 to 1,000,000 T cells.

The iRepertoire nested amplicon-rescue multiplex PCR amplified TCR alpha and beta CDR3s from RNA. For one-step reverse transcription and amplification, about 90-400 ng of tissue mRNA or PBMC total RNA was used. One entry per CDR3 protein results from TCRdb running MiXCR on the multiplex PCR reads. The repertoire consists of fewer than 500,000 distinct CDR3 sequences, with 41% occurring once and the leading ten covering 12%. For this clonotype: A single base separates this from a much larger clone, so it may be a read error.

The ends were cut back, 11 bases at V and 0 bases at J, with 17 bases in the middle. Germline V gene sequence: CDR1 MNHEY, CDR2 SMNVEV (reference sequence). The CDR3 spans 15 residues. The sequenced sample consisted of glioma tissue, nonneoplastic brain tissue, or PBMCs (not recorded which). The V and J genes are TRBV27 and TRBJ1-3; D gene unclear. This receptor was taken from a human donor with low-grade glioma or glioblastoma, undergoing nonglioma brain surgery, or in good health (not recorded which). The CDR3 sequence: CAGNVSGSSGNTIYF. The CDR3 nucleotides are TGTGCCGGCAACGTCAGCGGAAGCTCTGGAAACACCATATATTTT.